Below are 18 T cell receptor beta chains sequenced from a single sample in a study of shared clonotypes between healthy human individuals. The repertoire was sequenced with immunoSEQ multiplex PCR; TCRdb's copy has only in-frame clones and lacks some. Among approximately 340,000 clones listed, approximately 79% were seen once. Specimen: memory CD4+ T cells sorted from blood. The subset here: CD45RA-negative fraction. The receptor set was obtained from a man aged 25 to 45 in good health.

The chain uses TRBV5-1 and TRBJ2-5, with D possibly matching TRBD1 (6 bases). The CDR3 contains 15 residues. V lost 4 bases to trimming and J lost 2 bases, with 15 bases between them. CDR1 is SGHRS, CDR2 YFSETQ, per germline. CDR3 in amino acids: CASSTSRDIQETQYF. In DNA, the CDR3 is TGCGCCAGCAGCACGTCCCGGGACATTCAAGAGACCCAGTACTTC.

In DNA form, the CDR3 reads TGTGCCAGCAACCGGGGCGTCAATCAGCCCCAGCATTTT. Translated: CASNRGVNQPQHF. This chain uses TRBV28 with TRBJ1-5; tentative D call: TRBD1 (5 bases). From germline, CDR1 is MDHEN and CDR2 SYDVKM. V was trimmed by 7 bases and J by 3 bases, leaving 10 bases between them. The CDR3 is 13 amino acids.

Only one count was recorded for this clone. The CDR3 loop is CASSQAWTGEETQYF. The CDR3 DNA follows: TGTGCCAGCAGCCAAGCGTGGACAGGGGAAGAGACCCAGTACTTC. This chain joins TRBV4-2 and TRBJ2-5; TRBD1 matches 9 bases. There are 15 residues in the CDR3. Trimming removed 1 base from V and 3 bases from J; junction bases left unmatched: 3. Germline CDR1 LGHNA, CDR2 YNFKEQ.

Only a few counts were recorded for this clone. The chain recombines TRBV5-4 with TRBJ2-2; no reliable D call. The CDR3 totals 12 residues. Germline lookup yields CDR1 SGHNT and CDR2 YYREEE (reference sequence). The V end was cut by 0 bases, the J end by 7 bases, with 4 bases between. CDR3 protein: CASSLDYGELFF. The CDR3 DNA sequence: TGTGCCAGCAGCTTGGATTACGGGGAGCTGTTTTTT.

This clone was seen a single time. The chain recombines TRBV5-4 with TRBJ2-1; D remains ambiguous. This CDR3 contains 13 residues. Trimming stripped 10 bases from V and 3 bases from J, with 14 bases between. Looked up from germline, CDR1 is SGHNT and CDR2 is YYREEE (reference sequence). The chain's CDR3 is CAYRTPGYNEQFF. CDR3 DNA sequence: TGTGCCTACCGGACGCCGGGCTACAATGAGCAGTTCTTC.

V usage is TRBV5-4 and J usage is TRBJ2-7; the match to TRBD1 covers 8 bases. With V trimmed by 4 bases and J by 5 bases, 11 bases remained unmatched. The CDR3 runs 15 residues. CDR1 is SGHNT, CDR2 YYREEE, per germline (reference sequence). The CDR3 sequence: CASSTDRVIKDEQYF. DNA of the CDR3: TGTGCCAGCAGCACGGACAGGGTGATTAAGGACGAGCAGTACTTC. Complete variable domain (other parts from reference TRBV5-4 and TRBJ2-7): ETGVTQSPTHLIKTRGQQVTLRCSSQSGHNTVSWYQQALGQGPQFIFQYYREEENGRGNFPPRFSGLQFPNYSSELNVNALELDDSALYLCASSTDRVIKDEQYFGPGTRLTVT.

This sequence joins TRBV2 and TRBJ1-2, with TRBD1 as a possible D gene (6 bases). Trimming left V 9 bases short and J 6 bases short, with 14 bases between. The CDR3 spans 12 residues. Germline CDR1 and CDR2: SNHLY and FYNNEI. CDR3 sequence reads: CASRGASDGYTF. CDR3 coding DNA: TGTGCCAGTCGGGGGGCTTCGGATGGCTACACCTTC.

The chain links TRBV30 to TRBJ1-2; possibly TRBD1 for D (5 bases). CDR1 is GTSNPN and CDR2 is SVGIG in the germline V gene (reference sequence). Trimming removed 2 bases at V and 4 bases at J, with 14 bases between. The length of the CDR3 is 14 residues. The CDR3 loop is CAWSTLLGAYGYTF. The CDR3 DNA follows: TGTGCCTGGAGTACCTTGTTAGGGGCCTATGGCTACACCTTC.

This clone came up a few times. This CDR3 is CASSLNRENIQYF. As DNA, the CDR3 is TGTGCCAGCAGCTTGAACAGGGAAAACATTCAGTACTTC. The J gene is TRBJ2-4, the V gene TRBV5-4; D is perhaps TRBD1 (6 bases). The CDR3 runs 13 residues. The germline gives CDR1 SGHNT, CDR2 YYREEE (reference sequence). The ends were cut back, 1 base at V and 5 bases at J, with 7 bases in the middle.

This chain joins TRBV4-1 and TRBJ2-4, with unresolved D. Germline V gene sequence: CDR1 MGHRA, CDR2 YSYEKL. V shed 7 bases and J shed 0 bases, with 10 bases lying between them. This CDR3 is built from 14 residues. CDR3 nucleotide sequence: TGCGCCAGCAATGAACAAGTAGCCAAAAACATTCAGTACTTC. It translates to CASNEQVAKNIQYF.

This clone has only a few counts. The V and J genes are TRBV7-2 and TRBJ2-7, with 8 bases identical to TRBD1. The length of the CDR3 is 14 residues. V shed 3 bases, J shed 5 bases, and the junction held 6 bases outside the gene matches. Germline CDR1 is SGHTA and CDR2 is FQGNSA. The CDR3 sequence: CASSLGQVFDEQYF. CDR3 bases: TGTGCCAGCAGCTTGGGACAGGTCTTCGACGAGCAGTACTTC.

This sequence joins TRBV5-1 and TRBJ2-5; D remains ambiguous. There are 14 residues in the CDR3. The V end was cut by 4 bases, the J end by 3 bases, with 13 bases between. Per the germline V gene, CDR1 is SGHRS and CDR2 is YFSETQ. The CDR3 protein is CASSLYGPEETQYF. As DNA, the CDR3 is TGCGCCAGCAGCCTTTACGGCCCGGAAGAGACCCAGTACTTC.

V is TRBV19 and J is TRBJ1-5; no clear D gene. CDR3 length equals 16 residues. Looked up from germline, CDR1 is LNHDA and CDR2 is SQIVND (reference sequence). Trimming left V 2 bases short and J 4 bases short, with 15 bases between. CDR3 in DNA: TGTGCCAGTAGTATATCCGGCGGCCGAATTAATCAGCCCCAGCATTTT. It yields the protein CASSISGGRINQPQHF.

The chain carries TRBV5-4 and TRBJ2-6; the D is unclear. V was clipped by 4 bases and J by 9 bases, with 20 bases between them. CDR1 and CDR2 from the germline V gene are SGHNT and YYREEE (reference sequence). The CDR3 length is 16 residues. DNA of the CDR3: TGTGCCAGCAGCCCGGTTGCCGGGCTCGGTGGCAACGTCCTGACTTTC. Protein sequence: CASSPVAGLGGNVLTF.

The genes are TRBV2 and TRBJ2-5; D is undetermined. Between the trimmed V and J ends, which lost 3 bases and 0 bases, there was a span of 5 bases. Germline V gene lookup returns CDR1 SNHLY and CDR2 FYNNEI. CDR3 length: 13 residues. The CDR3 region is CASSDRNQETQYF. In nucleotides, the CDR3 is TGTGCCAGCAGTGACAGGAACCAAGAGACCCAGTACTTC.

J is TRBJ2-2 and V is TRBV27, with 8 bases aligning to TRBD2. The CDR3 is 17 residues long. The junction had 10 bases not matched to a gene; V was cut back by 5 bases and J by 2 bases. Looked up from germline, CDR1 is MNHEY and CDR2 is SMNVEV (reference sequence). The CDR3 coding sequence is TGTGCCAGCAGTACCCCAGCGACTAGCGAAAACACCGGGGAGCTGTTTTTT. It specifies CASSTPATSENTGELFF.

The chain combines TRBV19 with TRBJ1-5; 9 bases match TRBD1. J lost 3 bases, V lost 7 bases, and 7 bases had no gene match. CDR3 size: 15 residues. Germline CDR1 reads LNHDA; CDR2 reads SQIVND (reference sequence). Written as DNA, the CDR3 is TGTGCCAGTATATTGGGACAGGGTTACAATCAGCCCCAGCATTTT. This encodes CASILGQGYNQPQHF.

V is TRBV18 and J is TRBJ1-5; D not certain. V lost 4 bases to trimming and J lost 3 bases, with 19 bases between them. CDR1 is KGHSH, CDR2 LQKENI, per germline. This CDR3 comprises 17 residues. CDR3 coding DNA: TGTGCCAGCTCACATAACCCCATGACAAGGGTCAATCAGCCCCAGCATTTT. It yields the protein CASSHNPMTRVNQPQHF.